These T cell receptor beta chains were read from a single sample in a study of T cell repertoires in cytomegalovirus infection. One entry per CDR3 protein, called by TCRdb with MiXCR from the reads. The sample holds a few hundred thousand distinct CDR3 sequences, about 13% seen once. The sample taken for sequencing was PBMCs. These TCRs come from a human donor in good health (CMV status not recorded). Some clones in this sample may be carry-over from other donors' samples. CDR3s include the opening cysteine and the closing phenylalanine or tryptophan. A D gene is named only where the DNA matches it firmly. Rows may omit the clone size; those that give it use once, few, many or a size class.

d_call clone_size j_call v_call cdr3_length cdr3_aa cdr3_nt
TRBD1 many TRBJ2-5 TRBV28 14 CASRGQIRQETQYF TGTGCCAGCAGGGGACAGATACGACAAGAGACCCAGTACTTC
TRBD1 many TRBJ1-5 TRBV7-6 18 CASSLERFGTGDYQPQHF TGTGCCAGCAGCTTAGAAAGATTCGGGACAGGTGACTATCAGCCCCAGCATTTT
. few TRBJ1-1 TRBV5-6 15 CASSWRGARRTEAFF TGTGCCAGCAGCTGGAGGGGGGCGCGGCGCACTGAAGCTTTCTTT
TRBD1 few TRBJ1-5 TRBV20-1 14 CSASSDRGHQPQHF TGCAGTGCTAGTAGCGACAGGGGGCATCAGCCCCAGCATTTT
TRBD1 many TRBJ1-1 TRBV14 15 CASSLRTGSNTEAFF TGTGCCAGCAGCCTTCGGACAGGATCGAACACTGAAGCTTTCTTT
TRBD1 few TRBJ2-7 TRBV29-1 12 CSVSSGGYEQYF TGCAGCGTCTCCTCAGGGGGCTACGAGCAGTACTTC
. many TRBJ1-2 TRBV7-2 17 CASSLAGLVRSGYGYTF TGTGCCAGCAGCTTAGCAGGGCTTGTTAGGTCAGGCTATGGCTACACCTTC
TRBD1 . TRBJ2-7 TRBV4-1 16 CASSQKLTGISYEQYF TGCGCCAGCAGCCAAAAATTGACAGGGATCTCCTACGAGCAGTACTTC
TRBD1 many TRBJ2-3 TRBV2 18 CASRRRDRLPTSTDTQYF TGTGCCAGCAGACGCCGGGACAGACTTCCAACTAGCACAGATACGCAGTATTTT
. . TRBJ1-2 TRBV18 14 CASSPHPDGYGYTF TGTGCCAGCTCACCACACCCGGATGGGTATGGCTACACCTTC
TRBD2 few TRBJ2-5 TRBV5-1 15 CASSLIAGDGETQYF TGCGCCAGCAGCTTGATAGCGGGGGACGGGGAGACCCAGTACTTC
. . TRBJ1-1 TRBV20-1 12 CSARGGLTEAFF TGCAGTGCTAGGGGGGGGTTGACTGAAGCTTTCTTT
TRBD1 few TRBJ1-1 TRBV7-9 16 CASSPQRTGGNTEAFF TGTGCCAGCAGCCCCCAACGGACAGGGGGAAACACTGAAGCTTTCTTT
. many TRBJ2-1 TRBV2 13 CASNINSYNEQFF TGTGCCAGCAACATAAACTCCTACAATGAGCAGTTCTTC
. few TRBJ2-5 TRBV28 15 CASSFRRGLKETQYF TGTGCCAGCAGTTTCCGAAGGGGGTTAAAAGAGACCCAGTACTTC
TRBD2 . TRBJ2-2 TRBV7-3 16 CASSLGGLAVTGELFF TGTGCCAGCAGCTTAGGGGGACTAGCGGTAACCGGGGAGCTGTTTTTT
. . TRBJ1-5 TRBV28 16 CASSSWPDFRFQPQHF TGTGCCAGCAGTTCATGGCCGGATTTTCGCTTTCAGCCCCAGCATTTT
. many TRBJ1-4 TRBV7-8 15 CASSLGAGDFRKLFF TGTGCCAGCAGCTTAGGGGCAGGGGATTTCCGAAAACTGTTTTTT
. . TRBJ1-3 TRBV5-6 17 CASSSSKTGSSGNTIYF TGTGCCAGCAGCTCGAGCAAAACAGGTTCCTCTGGAAACACCATATATTTT
. . TRBJ1-5 TRBV6-6 15 CAAQEGQGGNQPQHF TGTGCCGCCCAGGAGGGGCAGGGAGGCAATCAGCCCCAGCATTTT
. . TRBJ2-5 TRBV5-6 15 CASSLSGLGQETQYF TGTGCCAGCAGCTTGTCCGGACTAGGACAGGAGACCCAGTACTTC
. many TRBJ1-1 TRBV6-1 13 CASSEKENTEAFF TGTGCCAGCAGTGAAAAGGAGAACACTGAAGCTTTCTTT
. many TRBJ1-2 TRBV4-1 16 CASSQDLYQGNYGYTF TGCGCCAGCAGCCAAGACCTTTATCAGGGGAACTATGGCTACACCTTC
. few TRBJ2-1 TRBV29-1 12 CSVGIEYNEQFF TGCAGCGTTGGAATCGAGTACAATGAGCAGTTCTTC
TRBD2 . TRBJ2-5 TRBV29-1 12 CSVLAGGETQYF TGCAGCGTGTTAGCGGGAGGGGAGACCCAGTACTTC
. . TRBJ2-2 TRBV4-3 12 CASSHKGGELFF TGCGCCAGCAGCCATAAGGGAGGGGAGCTGTTTTTT
TRBD1 few TRBJ1-4 TRBV14 13 CASSQGQGTSLFF TGTGCCAGCAGCCAAGGACAGGGGACTTCTCTGTTTTTT
. . TRBJ1-4 TRBV3-1 14 CASSQDWGAKKLFF TGTGCCAGCAGCCAAGACTGGGGCGCCAAAAAACTGTTTTTT
TRBD1 . TRBJ2-7 TRBV6-1 13 CATRQGVGHEQYF TGTGCCACCCGACAGGGGGTCGGCCACGAGCAGTACTTC
. many TRBJ2-1 TRBV11-2 15 CASSSRLGGGTEQFF TGTGCCAGCAGCTCAAGATTAGGCGGGGGCACTGAGCAGTTCTTC
. few TRBJ2-3 TRBV29-1 14 CSVEDRSRTDTQYF TGCAGCGTTGAAGATCGGAGCCGTACAGATACGCAGTATTTT
. . TRBJ1-6 TRBV29-1 13 CSVAADGSSPLHF TGCAGCGTCGCGGCAGATGGAAGCTCACCCCTCCACTTT
. many TRBJ1-2 TRBV24-1 13 CATSKGQYYGYTF TGTGCCACCAGTAAAGGACAGTACTATGGCTACACCTTC
. . TRBJ2-1 TRBV5-1 13 CASSSSGLNEQFF TGCGCCAGCAGCTCCTCCGGGCTTAATGAGCAGTTCTTC
TRBD1 . TRBJ1-2 TRBV20-1 14 CSARDSLSNYGYTF TGCAGTGCCAGGGACAGCCTCTCTAACTATGGCTACACCTTC
. few TRBJ2-5 TRBV25-1 14 CASSGWLVQETQYF TGTGCCAGCAGTGGGTGGCTGGTACAAGAGACCCAGTACTTC
TRBD2 few TRBJ2-7 TRBV20-1 18 CSATTPGLAGGFSYEQYF TGCAGTGCTACTACTCCCGGACTAGCGGGAGGGTTCTCCTACGAGCAGTACTTC
TRBD1 many TRBJ1-1 TRBV7-2 14 CASSFLRGLGEAFF TGTGCCAGCAGCTTCCTCAGGGGGCTCGGTGAAGCTTTCTTT
. . TRBJ1-5 TRBV6-2/TRBV6-3 12 CASRYSNQPQHF TGTGCCAGCAGGTACAGCAATCAGCCCCAGCATTTT
TRBD1 many TRBJ1-2 TRBV4-2 15 CASSQEGQTNYGYTF TGTGCCAGCAGCCAAGAGGGACAGACTAACTATGGCTACACCTTC
. few TRBJ1-6 TRBV20-1 12 CSARGQYSPLHF TGCAGTGCTAGGGGGCAGTATTCACCCCTCCACTTT
. few TRBJ1-4 TRBV2 11 CASREAEKLFF TGTGCCAGCAGGGAGGCTGAAAAACTGTTTTTT